This section outlines one T cell receptor beta chain sequence together with its context. The antigen it binds to is not known. No base quality information exists; no much larger clone differs at one position. This same CDR3 is encoded by further DNA sequences in the sample. TCR CDR3 regions were amplified from genomic DNA by multiplex PCR using the deep immunoSEQ assay. Extracted genomic DNA from each cell subset was spread evenly across all wells of several immunoSEQ 96-well plates, with each plate serving as a replicate. For sorted subsets, approximately 190 ng genomic DNA, equal to about 30,000 T cell genomes, was loaded into each replicate PCR. Purified libraries were quantified with a Qubit 3.0 fluorometer, sized on a Bioanalyzer 2100, and re-quantified with the KAPA Library Quantification kit. Every immunoSEQ 96-well plate was sequenced on a separate single-read 150-cycle Illumina NextSeq 550 flow cell. In the original analysis: Because the immunoSEQ output included only junctional sequences and no quality scores, the filtering could not be the same as the filtering used for full-length reads. Sequences were annotated with PyIR, a Python wrapper for IgBLAST v1.9, and V/J genes and CDR3 were assigned using IMGT germline references. Reads with weak V/J assignments (E-value above 1e-6), missing CDR3, stop codons, out-of-frame junctions, or ambiguous translated residues were removed. V3J clonotypes were defined as sequences sharing the same inferred V gene, J gene, and CDR3 amino acid sequence. Percentage overlap between repertoires was calculated by dividing the number of shared unique clonotypes by the size of the smaller repertoire. Repertoire richness was assessed with RTK rarefaction, the Chao1 estimator, and Recon v2.1 estimates of unobserved clonotypes. For all TCRbeta clonotypes obtained by the gDNA method from a handful of donors, generation probabilities were computed with OLGA. The clones in this table, taken by TCRdb from immuneACCESS, are in-frame only. Not every clone is retained; where verified, under half of the shortfall comes from an unresolved V gene, and the cause of the rest is unknown. The V and J calls and clone size are taken from that table; D and trimming were inferred from the DNA. This sample has 2 million to 2.5 million clones in its table, and approximately 95% of those were observed once. Clones ranked in the top ten supply more than 0.1% of the sample.

The donors were healthy, HIV-negative adults with no recently reported acute infections or vaccinations. Every donor was a Caucasian adult living in Nashville, Tennessee, USA. CD4+ T cells were enriched by magnetic negative selection, after which naive cells were positively selected on CD45RA and the negative fraction was taken as the memory subset. Blood was obtained by leukapheresis, after which PBMCs were separated by Ficoll-Histopaque density gradient centrifugation and cryopreserved in liquid nitrogen vapor phase. Analytical flow cytometry was used to check the purity and quantity of each magnetically sorted T cell population. Genomic DNA was isolated from every sorted fraction and measured by UV absorbance on a Nanodrop 2000c. The data derive from a study of shared clonotypes between healthy human individuals (dated by TCRdb to the early 2020s). Some background on the complete study: Two women and a few men aged 18 to 49 years were included in the cohort. The study deeply sequenced blood TCR repertoires of five healthy adults to estimate repertoire size and the extent of clonotype sharing between individuals. To increase sequencing depth and limit assay-specific biases, TCR repertoire library preparation and sequencing were carried out by different laboratories using diverse techniques. Per donor, three plates each were used for CD4 naive and CD4 memory, two for CD8 naive, and one for CD8 memory. Between about 0.85 and 8.9 billion PBMCs per donor were obtained by leukapheresis.

The study at large found these results: Even with the large sequencing depth, rarefaction of the sorted-subset datasets indicated that sequencing was incomplete. Naive subsets generally had larger estimated clonotype richness than memory subsets did. Sharing across several donors was observed for about 5% of naive CD4, over 3% of naive CD8, over 2% of memory CD4, and roughly 0.4% of memory CD8 clonotypes. Pairwise subsampling led to the expectation that sequencing depth would affect the degree of clonotype sharing among donors. The genetic and exposure-history diversity represented was limited by the small number of donors. Compared with non-shared clonotypes, clonotypes shared by all four sorted-subset donors had higher generation probabilities. Sampling was restricted to blood, and TCR repertoires in tissues likely differ from the TCR repertoires found in blood.

Taken from cysteine to phenylalanine, the CDR3 has 12 residues. This entry keeps only the CDR3 DNA: 36 bases, framed from base 1. The junction shows trimming of 2 bases on V and 6 bases on J, plus 8 bases between the germline ends. CDR1 GTSNPN and CDR2 SVGIG are derived from the germline V gene (reference sequence). Source material: naive CD4+ T cells sorted from blood. Taken with the paper, the label for cell subset or site translates to: CD45RA+ positively selected. The clonotype originates from a man between 18 and 35 years old in good health. The chain is made from TRBV30 and TRBJ1-5; the D gene is possibly TRBD1, with 5 bases matching. The CDR3 corresponds to CAWSRRGQPQHF. The bases read TGTGCCTGGAGTAGGAGGGGTCAGCCCCAGCATTTT.